This record covers a single T cell receptor (beta chain). Its antigen is currently unknown. The PCR had 60 Vbeta and 13 Jbeta primers. Sequencing was performed with immunoSEQ multiplex PCR; in TCRdb, only in-frame clones are kept and a portion is missing. The table has about 130,000 clones, more than 80% seen once. The length of the CDR3 is 15 residues. Trimming removed 0 bases from V and 4 bases from J, with 12 bases in between. In germline, CDR1 is SGDLS, CDR2 YYNGEE. This record comes from a study of cytomegalovirus exposure and HLA in healthy donors. General study findings and limits: CMV serostatus was the only recorded immune exposure for donors. In an earlier analysis, productive rearrangement rates for most beta V segments clustered near 87% or 30%.

This TCR was recovered from a man aged 25 to 45 in good health and CMV-seropositive. The chain carries TRBV9 and TRBJ2-3; unclear D gene. Sequenced input: PBMCs. The CDR3 coding sequence is TGTGCCAGCAGCGTAGGGCGGATGTATTCAGATACGCAGTATTTT. Its protein is CASSVGRMYSDTQYF.